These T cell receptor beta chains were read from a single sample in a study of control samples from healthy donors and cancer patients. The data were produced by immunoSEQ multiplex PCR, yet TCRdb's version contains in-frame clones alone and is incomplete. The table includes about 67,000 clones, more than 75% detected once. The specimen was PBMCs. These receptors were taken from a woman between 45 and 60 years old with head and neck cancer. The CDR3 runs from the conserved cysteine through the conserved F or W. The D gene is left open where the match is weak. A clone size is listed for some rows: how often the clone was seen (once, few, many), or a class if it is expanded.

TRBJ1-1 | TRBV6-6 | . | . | TGTGCCAGCGGACTTGGAACTGAAGCTTTCTTT | CASGLGTEAFF
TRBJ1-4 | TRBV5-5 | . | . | TGTGCCAGCAGCTCCCAGACAGGAAAGTTAGGGGCTGAAAAACTGTTTTTT | CASSSQTGKLGAEKLFF
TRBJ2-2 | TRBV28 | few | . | TGTGCCAGCAAATCCATCCCATTCTCCGGGGACCCGAACACCGGGGAGCTGTTTTTT | CASKSIPFSGDPNTGELFF
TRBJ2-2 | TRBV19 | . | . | TGTGCCAGTAGTATAGGTGGGGGGAGCACCGGGGAGCTGTTTTTT | CASSIGGGSTGELFF
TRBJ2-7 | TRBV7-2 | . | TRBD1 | TGTGCCAGCAGCAGGACAGGGATCCACCTCGAGCAGTACTTC | CASSRTGIHLEQYF
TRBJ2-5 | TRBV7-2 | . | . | TGTGCCAGCAGCTTACTCCAGGGGGGAGAGACCCAGTACTTC | CASSLLQGGETQYF
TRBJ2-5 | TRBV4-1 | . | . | TGCGCCAGCAGCCAAGAAAGAAATGTAGGCGGACCCCAAGAGACCCAGTACTTC | CASSQERNVGGPQETQYF
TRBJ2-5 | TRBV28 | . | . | TGTGCCAGCAGCGACCCGGGACTCAAGACCCAGTACTTC | CASSDPGLKTQYF
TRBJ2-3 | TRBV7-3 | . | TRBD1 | TGTGCCAGCAGCTTATGGACAGGTCCAGATACGCAGTATTTT | CASSLWTGPDTQYF
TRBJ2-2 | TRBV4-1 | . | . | TGCGCCAGCAGCCAAGATCCATTCGAGAGCACCGGGGAGCTGTTTTTT | CASSQDPFESTGELFF
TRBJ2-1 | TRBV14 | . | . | TGTGCCAGCAGCCAGCCTCCGGGGCGGAAATCCAATGAGCAGTTCTTC | CASSQPPGRKSNEQFF
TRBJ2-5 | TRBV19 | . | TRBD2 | TGTGCCAGTAGTATAGGGACTAGCGGGGACCTAGAGACCCAGTACTTC | CASSIGTSGDLETQYF
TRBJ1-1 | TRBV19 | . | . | TGTGCCAGTAGTAGGAACAGTTTAACAGAAGCTTTCTTT | CASSRNSLTEAFF
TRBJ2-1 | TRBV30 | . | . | TGTGCCTGGAGTCCTCCGCAGGGTGGAGAGCAGTTCTTC | CAWSPPQGGEQFF
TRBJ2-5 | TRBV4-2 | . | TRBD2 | TGTGCCAGCAGCCAAAGCATAGCGGGGGGGCGGACCCAGTACTTC | CASSQSIAGGRTQYF
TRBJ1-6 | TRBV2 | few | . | TGTGCCAGCAGTGATTCACGGAGAAATAATTCACCCCTCCACTTT | CASSDSRRNNSPLHF
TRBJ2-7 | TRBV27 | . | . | TGTGCCAGCAGTTGGTCGGAGGGTACCGAGCAGTACTTC | CASSWSEGTEQYF
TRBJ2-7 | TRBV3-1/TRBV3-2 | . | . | TGTGCCAGCAGCCAAGAAGGACAGTTTCCCTACGAGCAGTACTTC | CASSQEGQFPYEQYF